The 25 T cell receptor beta chains listed next were all sequenced from one sample in a study of cytomegalovirus exposure and HLA in healthy donors. PCR involved 60 Vbeta and 13 Jbeta primers. The method was immunoSEQ multiplex PCR; TCRdb's version includes in-frame clones alone and lacks a portion of them. Of about 100,000 clones in the sample, around 81% are singletons; the top ten hold around 4.2%. The sample taken for sequencing was PBMCs. The origin of the receptors is a woman in her 70s in good health and CMV-seropositive.

The rearrangement uses TRBV30 and TRBJ2-1, with 8 bases matching TRBD2. V lost 0 bases, J lost 7 bases, and 5 bases stayed unmatched. The CDR3 consists of 14 residues. CDR1 is GTSNPN and CDR2 is SVGIG in the germline V gene (reference sequence). Written as DNA, the CDR3 is TGTGCCTGGAGTGTAACGGGAGGGGTGAATGAGCAGTTCTTC. Protein sequence: CAWSVTGGVNEQFF.

This chain connects TRBV7-3 to TRBJ2-6; D gene unclear. V shed 5 bases and J shed 0 bases, with 20 bases lying between them. The CDR3 loop spans 19 amino acids. CDR1 and CDR2 from the germline V gene are SGHTA and FQGTGA. The CDR3 reads CASSLALADPGSGANVLTF. The CDR3 DNA reads as TGTGCCAGCAGCCTCGCTCTTGCGGATCCCGGCTCTGGGGCCAACGTCCTGACTTTC.

This clone was observed a handful of times. The gene calls are TRBV28 and TRBJ1-1; the match to TRBD1 covers 9 bases. Germline CDR1 and CDR2: MDHEN and SYDVKM. J gave up 2 bases and V 4 bases, and 5 bases lay outside the gene matches. The CDR3 runs 15 residues. CDR3 sequence reads: CASSSQGAGNTEAFF. CDR3 in DNA: TGTGCCAGCAGTTCACAGGGGGCGGGAAACACTGAAGCTTTCTTT. The full variable domain, with the rest looked up from reference TRBV28 and TRBJ1-1, is DVKVTQSSRYLVKRTGEKVFLECVQDMDHENMFWYRQDPGLGLRLIYFSYDVKMKEKGDIPEGYSVSREKKERFSLILESASTNQTSMYLCASSSQGAGNTEAFFGQGTRLTVV.

Regarding this clone: Mismatch with germline at one junction end may stem from a read error. The rearrangement uses TRBV7-2 and TRBJ1-3, with TRBD1 matching 11 bases. Germline V gene lookup returns CDR1 SGHTA and CDR2 FQGNSA. CDR3 length: 14 amino acids. The CDR3 sequence is CASSLVSGQGAWDF. DNA for the CDR3: TGTGCCAGCAGCTTAGTTTCTGGACAGGGGGCCTGGGATTTT.

V and J are TRBV11-3 and TRBJ2-3; tentative D call: TRBD1 (5 bases). This CDR3 comprises 12 residues. Germline-derived CDR1 and CDR2 are SGHNT and YENEEA. The V gene lost 4 bases and the J gene lost 5 bases, with 7 bases spanning the gap. The CDR3 protein is CASSSREDTQYF. For the CDR3, the DNA is TGTGCCAGCAGCTCCAGGGAAGATACGCAGTATTTT.

V and J are TRBV7-2 and TRBJ2-5, with D perhaps matching TRBD2 (6 bases). From germline, CDR1 is SGHTA and CDR2 FQGNSA. This CDR3 spans 14 amino acids. With 5 bases removed from V and 1 base from J, the gap between germline ends came to 11 bases. For the CDR3, the DNA is TGTGCCAGCAGCCGATGGGGGGTCCAAGAGACCCAGTACTTC. Translation: CASSRWGVQETQYF.

The chain employs TRBV30 and TRBJ1-1, with 8 positions matching TRBD1. Germline CDR1 reads GTSNPN; CDR2 reads SVGIG (reference sequence). This CDR3 is built from 16 residues. V trimming: 2 bases; J trimming: 2 bases; junction bases outside the gene matches: 10. The CDR3 DNA reads as TGTGCCTGGAGTAGGACAGGGATGAGTCTTAACACTGAAGCTTTCTTT. Translation: CAWSRTGMSLNTEAFF.

The gene calls are TRBV30 and TRBJ1-5, with a tentative D call TRBD1 (6 bases). From germline, CDR1 is GTSNPN and CDR2 SVGIG (reference sequence). This CDR3 region has 15 residues. The V end lost 4 bases, the J end lost 6 bases, and 19 bases lay between the germline ends. The DNA for the CDR3 is TGTGCCTGGAACCCCACAGGGAAGGTGGGTCAGCCCCAGCATTTT. This codes for CAWNPTGKVGQPQHF.

The gene calls are TRBV13 and TRBJ2-5, with D maybe TRBD1 (5 bases). CDR3 size: 16 residues. Trimming left V 3 bases short and J 5 bases short, with 19 bases between. Germline assignment: CDR1 PRHDT and CDR2 FYEKMQ (reference sequence). The CDR3 DNA is TGTGCCAGCAGCTTTGTAGGGGCTGAGGAAAGGGAGACCCAGTACTTC. Its translation: CASSFVGAEERETQYF. The full variable domain, in which reference TRBV13 and TRBJ2-5 provide the parts outside the CDR3, is AAGVIQSPRHLIKEKRETATLKCYPIPRHDTVYWYQQGPGQDPQFLISFYEKMQSDKGSIPDRFSAQQFSDYHSELNMSSLELGDSALYFCASSFVGAEERETQYFGPGTRLLVL.

The chain couples TRBV5-1 to TRBJ2-3; 11 bases fit TRBD2. This CDR3 spans 15 amino acids. Per germline, CDR1 SGHRS and CDR2 YFSETQ. Trimming took 0 bases from V and 3 from J; bases not matched to a gene: 0. The CDR3 DNA is TGCGCCAGCAGCTTGGCTAGCGGGAGGACAGATACGCAGTATTTT. As protein: CASSLASGRTDTQYF.

The chain links TRBV7-2 to TRBJ1-5; 7 nucleotides agree with TRBD1. The CDR3 covers 15 residues. V was pared by 1 base and J by 6 bases, with 6 bases of the junction left unmatched. CDR1 and CDR2 from the germline V gene are SGHTA and FQGNSA. CDR3 amino acids: CASSLGLQGGQPQHF. The CDR3 coding sequence is TGTGCCAGCAGCTTAGGGTTGCAGGGGGGTCAGCCCCAGCATTTT.

The chain uses TRBV7-8 and TRBJ2-2; no reliable D call. V lost 3 bases and J lost 1, with 12 bases in between. The CDR3 has 16 residues. Looked up from germline, CDR1 is SGHVS and CDR2 is FQNEAQ. CDR3 amino acids: CASSFRSTLNTGELFF. The CDR3 nucleotides are TGTGCCAGCAGCTTCAGGTCCACCTTGAACACCGGGGAGCTGTTTTTT.

This clone has a single count. The chain uses TRBV15 and TRBJ1-2, with D uncertain. Germline V gene lookup returns CDR1 LNHNV and CDR2 YYDKDF (reference sequence). The V end lost 5 bases, the J end lost 2 bases, and 6 bases lay between the germline ends. The CDR3 covers 12 residues. The CDR3, as DNA: TGTGCCACCAGCTCAGGAAACTATGGCTACACCTTC. Protein: CATSSGNYGYTF. The full variable domain, its missing parts supplied by reference TRBV15 and TRBJ1-2, is DAMVIQNPRYQVTQFGKPVTLSCSQTLNHNVMYWYQQKSSQAPKLLFHYYDKDFNNEADTPDNFQSRRPNTSFCFLDIRSPGLGDTAMYLCATSSGNYGYTFGSGTRLTVV.

This clone was picked up a small number of times. The chain uses TRBV9 and TRBJ2-7; TRBD2 agrees at 7 bases. Trimming took 3 bases from V and 5 from J; bases not matched to a gene: 8. Per germline, CDR1 SGDLS and CDR2 YYNGEE. The CDR3 spans 14 residues. CDR3 in DNA: TGTGCCAGCAGCGCTAGACTAGCCCGCCACGAGCAGTACTTC. Amino acids: CASSARLARHEQYF.

This chain connects TRBV29-1 to TRBJ2-5, with 7 bases aligning to TRBD1. V lost 6 bases to trimming and J lost 2 bases; unmatched junction nucleotides: 3. Looked up from germline, CDR1 is SQVTM and CDR2 is ANQGSEA. There are 12 residues in the CDR3. The CDR3 region is CSVKDRQETQYF. Here the CDR3 DNA reads TGCAGCGTCAAGGACAGGCAAGAGACCCAGTACTTC.

J is TRBJ2-2 and V is TRBV19; 7 bases fit TRBD1. This CDR3 has 19 residues. Germline lookup yields CDR1 LNHDA and CDR2 SQIVND (reference sequence). Losses at the gene ends were 0 bases for V and 7 bases for J; bases not matched to a gene: 17. The CDR3 protein is CASSIEAASTGWRGGELFF. In nucleotides, the CDR3 is TGTGCCAGTAGTATAGAAGCCGCTTCGACAGGGTGGCGAGGCGGGGAGCTGTTTTTT.

There are a few counts of this clone. The gene calls are TRBV4-1 and TRBJ1-4; 7 bases match TRBD1. V was clipped by 0 bases and J by 3 bases; unmatched bases: 7. The germline CDR1 and CDR2 sequences are MGHRA and YSYEKL. This CDR3 spans 17 amino acids. The CDR3 coding sequence is TGCGCCAGCAGCCAAGACCCCTCCGGGACAGCTAATGAAAAACTGTTTTTT. Its translation: CASSQDPSGTANEKLFF.

The V and J genes are TRBV15 and TRBJ2-1; 7 nucleotides line up with TRBD2. Unmatched junction bases numbered 9, after V lost 0 bases and J lost 7 bases. Germline CDR1 reads LNHNV; CDR2 reads YYDKDF (reference sequence). The CDR3 has 16 residues. CDR3: CATSRDGLAVVNEQFF. CDR3 bases: TGTGCCACCAGCAGAGATGGGCTAGCGGTCGTGAATGAGCAGTTCTTC.

The rearrangement uses TRBV10-2 and TRBJ2-6; TRBD1 matches 7 bases. The CDR3 totals 17 residues. Losses at the gene ends were 4 bases for V and 0 bases for J; bases not matched to a gene: 6. Germline CDR1 reads WSHSY; CDR2 reads SAAADI. CDR3 nucleotides: TGCGCCAGCAGTGTAAGGACAGGAGCCTCTGGGGCCAACGTCCTGACTTTC. Translating gives CASSVRTGASGANVLTF.

The rearrangement uses TRBV28 and TRBJ2-5; 8 bases fit TRBD1. The J call may be mistaken, given a closer DNA end match to TRBJ2-7. CDR1 and CDR2 (germline): MDHEN, SYDVKM. The CDR3 runs to 14 residues. The CDR3 DNA reads TGTGCCAGCAGTTTACAGGGGGCTGCCTACGAGCAGTACTTC. Translated: CASSLQGAAYEQYF.

This chain links TRBV5-1 with TRBJ2-5; a possible D gene is TRBD2 (5 bases). With 0 bases removed from V and 4 bases from J, the gap between germline ends came to 10 bases. This CDR3 contains 14 residues. Per germline, CDR1 SGHRS and CDR2 YFSETQ. CDR3 protein: CASSLATAGETQYF. CDR3 coding DNA: TGCGCCAGCAGCTTGGCCACCGCGGGAGAGACCCAGTACTTC.

V gene TRBV6-6 combines with J gene TRBJ1-5; possible D gene TRBD1, 6 bases. This CDR3 is 16 amino acids long. Germline V gene sequence: CDR1 MNHNY, CDR2 SVGAGI (reference sequence). The V and J ends lost 2 bases and 7 bases respectively, with 18 bases between them. The CDR3 loop reads CASSYLPGGAEQPQHF. CDR3 DNA: TGTGCCAGCAGTTACCTCCCGGGGGGCGCTGAGCAGCCCCAGCATTTT.

V gene TRBV5-1 combines with J gene TRBJ1-2; tentative D call: TRBD1 (6 bases). V was pared by 4 bases and J by 4 bases, with 14 bases between. Germline loops: CDR1 SGHRS, CDR2 YFSETQ. The length of the CDR3 is 14 residues. CDR3 sequence: CASSPGAGVYGYTF. The DNA of the CDR3 is TGCGCCAGCAGCCCAGGGGCGGGAGTCTATGGCTACACCTTC.

This clone was counted only a few times. The chain employs TRBV5-6 and TRBJ2-7, with TRBD2 as a possible D gene (6 bases). From germline, CDR1 is SGHDT and CDR2 YYEEEE. The CDR3 length is 16 residues. V lost 4 bases to trimming and J lost 0 bases, with 17 bases between them. CDR3 nucleotides: TGTGCCAGCAGCCCCCGACGTACTAGCAGCTCCTACGAGCAGTACTTC. Protein: CASSPRRTSSSYEQYF.

With regard to this clone: The junction does not match germline at one end; this may be a read error. V usage is TRBV28 and J usage is TRBJ2-7, with TRBD1 matching 10 bases. CDR1 and CDR2 from the germline V gene are MDHEN and SYDVKM. The CDR3 is made up of 13 amino acids. The CDR3 DNA reads as TGTGCCAGCAGTTACGGGACAGGGGCCATAAGGGCCTTC. This codes for CASSYGTGAIRAF.